The clone carrying this T cell receptor (beta chain) is medium-sized. The antigen is unknown. This record belongs to a study of early T cells in non-severe SARS-CoV-2 infection. On the study more broadly: Sequencing of unsorted whole blood was done on bulk RNA, leaving chains unpaired.

Findings and caveats of the study: In VDJdb matching, anti-spike CD8 responses were favored while private and CD4 specificities went missing.

Separate cDNA molecules each had unique molecular identifiers attached to them. TCRdb independently ran MiXCR on the 5' RACE reads; one entry per CDR3 protein. The sample shows tens of thousands of distinct CDR3 sequences, around 9% of them seen only once. The ends were cut back, 3 bases at V and 8 bases at J, with 13 bases in the middle. Looked up from germline, CDR1 is ENHRY and CDR2 is SYGVKD. There are 13 residues in the CDR3. The sequenced sample was whole blood. The sequence came from an adult who was a healthcare worker with PCR-confirmed SARS-CoV-2 infection or an uninfected control (not recorded which). The chain employs TRBV10-3 and TRBJ1-2; D gene uncertain. The CDR3 bases are TGTGCCATCAGTGACGGCCCGGGCGGAGGCTACACCTTC. Its translation is CAISDGPGGGYTF.